The 16 T cell receptor beta chains below come from one sample, sequenced in a study of early T cells in non-severe SARS-CoV-2 infection. TCRdb reprocessed the 5' RACE reads via MiXCR and lists one record per CDR3 protein. The repertoire holds roughly 60,000 distinct CDR3 sequences, with roughly 5.3% as singletons. The sequenced material came from whole blood. The receptors here all came from an adult who was a healthcare worker with PCR-confirmed SARS-CoV-2 infection or an uninfected control (not recorded which).

This clonotype was picked up many times. The chain couples TRBV4-1 to TRBJ1-2, with TRBD1 identical over 9 bases. In germline, CDR1 is MGHRA, CDR2 YSYEKL. With 8 bases clipped from V and 2 bases from J, the junction kept 0 bases outside the gene matches. This CDR3 is 12 amino acids long. CDR3 in DNA: TGCGCCAGCGGACAGGGGAACTATGGCTACACCTTC. This encodes CASGQGNYGYTF.

This clonotype was detected many times. As DNA, the CDR3 is TGCAGCGTCGGGACTAGCGTCGAGCAGTACTTC. Encoded protein: CSVGTSVEQYF. The chain combines TRBV29-1 with TRBJ2-7; TRBD2 matches at 10 bases. Germline V gene data show CDR1 as SQVTM and CDR2 as ANQGSEA. The CDR3 runs to 11 residues. The junction had 2 bases not matched to a gene; V was cut back by 6 bases and J by 6 bases.

This chain connects TRBV7-6 to TRBJ2-3; the match to TRBD2 covers 15 bases. Germline-derived CDR1 and CDR2 are SGHVS and FNYEAQ. The J segment lost 7 bases and the V segment lost 5 bases, leaving 7 bases of the junction unmatched. The CDR3 has 16 residues. CDR3 amino acids: CASSPRTSGGANTQYF. The CDR3 nucleotides are TGTGCCAGCAGCCCACGGACTAGCGGGGGGGCAAATACGCAGTATTTT.

This clonotype showed up many times. The V gene is TRBV27, the J gene TRBJ1-6; the D is unclear. The V and J ends lost 8 bases and 9 bases respectively, with 14 bases between them. Per the germline V gene, CDR1 is MNHEY and CDR2 is SMNVEV (reference sequence). The CDR3 consists of 13 residues. The CDR3 nucleotides are TGTGCCAGCTGGCGCGGTAAGGGTTCACCCCTCCACTTT. It yields the protein CASWRGKGSPLHF.

This clonotype was detected only a few times. The J gene is TRBJ2-7, the V gene TRBV7-2, with D unclear. V was shortened by 0 bases and J by 1 base, with 7 bases between the two germline ends. CDR3 length: 14 amino acids. Germline CDR1 and CDR2: SGHTA and FQGNSA. The CDR3 protein is CASSLAGGSYEQYF. DNA for the CDR3: TGTGCCAGCAGCTTAGCGGGTGGATCCTACGAGCAGTACTTC.

This rearrangement joins TRBV7-8 to TRBJ2-3; the match to TRBD2 covers 11 bases. V gave up 2 bases and J gave up 2 bases; unmatched junction bases: 15. The CDR3 contains 20 residues. The germline V gene encodes CDR1 SGHVS and CDR2 FQNEAQ. The CDR3 protein is CASSLLVVLAGVPVTDTQYF. The CDR3, as DNA: TGTGCCAGCAGCTTACTAGTTGTACTAGCGGGAGTGCCCGTCACAGATACGCAGTATTTT.

In this sample, this clonotype turned up many times. The chain joins TRBV30 to TRBJ1-4; D unclear. Germline V gene data show CDR1 as GTSNPN and CDR2 as SVGIG (reference sequence). The V gene lost 6 bases and the J gene lost 11 bases, with 10 bases spanning the gap. The CDR3 is made up of 10 amino acids. The CDR3 region is CACLGPKLFF. For the CDR3, the DNA is TGTGCCTGCTTGGGCCCCAAACTGTTTTTT.

The chain couples TRBV4-1 to TRBJ2-7, with a weak D call TRBD1 (5 bases). The CDR3 spans 12 residues. The germline V gene has CDR1 MGHRA and CDR2 YSYEKL. The germline V and J ends were trimmed by 4 bases and 9 bases, with 13 bases remaining between them. The CDR3 reads CASSPALGVQYF. The CDR3, as DNA: TGCGCCAGCAGCCCGGCTCTAGGGGTGCAGTACTTC.

The chain uses TRBV12-3 or TRBV12-4 and TRBJ2-1, with a tentative D call TRBD1 (5 bases). V lost 2 bases and J lost 7, with 12 bases in between. The CDR3 is made up of 14 amino acids. In nucleotides, the CDR3 is TGTGCCAGCAGTTTAAGGGGCCTGGCTAATGAGCAGTTCTTC. Its translation: CASSLRGLANEQFF.

This clonotype has a count of ten or more. The chain combines TRBV5-1 with TRBJ1-5; D is uncertain. Germline values: CDR1 SGHRS, CDR2 YFSETQ. Between the trimmed V and J ends, which lost 0 bases and 1 base, there was a span of 5 bases. The CDR3 is 14 residues long. The CDR3 DNA follows: TGCGCCAGCAGCTTGGAACCGAGCAATCAGCCCCAGCATTTT. Translation gives CASSLEPSNQPQHF.

The chain recombines TRBV29-1 with TRBJ2-1; no clear D gene. Trimming took off 1 base at V and 10 bases at J, with 8 bases between the two ends. Per germline, CDR1 SQVTM and CDR2 ANQGSEA. This CDR3 comprises 11 residues. The CDR3 spells CSVEVAKEQFF. CDR3 DNA: TGCAGCGTTGAAGTCGCAAAGGAGCAGTTCTTC.

This clonotype was observed at least ten times. V gene TRBV6-5 combines with J gene TRBJ1-5; D is unresolved. Germline V gives CDR1 MNHEY, CDR2 SVGAGI. The ends were cut back, 6 bases at V and 0 bases at J, with 3 bases in the middle. The CDR3 is 12 amino acids. CDR3 sequence reads: CASSDSNQPQHF. CDR3 nucleotides: TGTGCCAGCAGCGATAGCAATCAGCCCCAGCATTTT.

This clonotype has a handful of counts. The chain couples TRBV7-3 to TRBJ2-1, with TRBD1 identical over 9 bases. Germline V gene data show CDR1 as SGHTA and CDR2 as FQGTGA. J lost 7 bases, V lost 4 bases, and 8 bases had no gene match. There are 15 residues in the CDR3. CDR3 nucleotides: TGTGCCAGCAGCTCGTACGGGACAGGGTTTAATGAGCAGTTCTTC. It is translated as CASSSYGTGFNEQFF.

In its sample, this clonotype was seen many times. This sequence joins TRBV14 and TRBJ2-1; the match to TRBD1 covers 8 bases. Germline V lookup: CDR1 SGHDN, CDR2 FVKESK. This CDR3 region has 16 residues. V trimming: 1 base; J trimming: 8 bases; junction bases outside the gene matches: 10. The CDR3 coding sequence is TGTGCCAGCAGCCAAGGATTCAGGACAGGGACCGATGAGCAGTTCTTC. This encodes CASSQGFRTGTDEQFF.

This clonotype was picked up many times. This chain joins TRBV3-1 and TRBJ2-1, with 9 bases lining up with TRBD2. Trimming cost V 0 bases and J 12 bases; bases outside gene matches: 12. Germline-derived CDR1 and CDR2 are LGHDT and YNNKEL (reference sequence). The CDR3 sequence is 16 residues long. CDR3 residues: CASSQDSVGAGGPQFF. In nucleotides, the CDR3 is TGTGCCAGCAGCCAAGATTCGGTGGGAGCGGGAGGCCCGCAGTTCTTC.

This clonotype was observed many times. The chain uses TRBV10-1 and TRBJ1-2; perhaps TRBD1 as D (6 bases). Looked up from germline, CDR1 is WNHNN and CDR2 is SYGVQD (reference sequence). V gave up 5 bases and J gave up 3 bases, with 10 bases separating them. The CDR3 runs to 13 residues. Here the CDR3 DNA reads TGCGCCAGCAGTCCGGGACATGACTATGGCTACACCTTC. As protein: CASSPGHDYGYTF.